This T cell receptor beta chain was documented in a study of T cells after yellow fever vaccination. This clonotype was observed at least ten times. MiXCR, run by TCRdb on the 5' RACE reads, gives a single entry per CDR3 protein. The sample lists tens of thousands of distinct CDR3 sequences; around 5.2% were seen once. The V and J ends lost 2 bases and 2 bases respectively, with 14 bases between them. The CDR3 covers 16 residues. Per the germline V gene, CDR1 is MRHNA and CDR2 is SNTAGT. The sequencing used PBMCs, either bulk or a sorted T-cell subset (CD4+, CD8+, memory, or dextramer-sorted; not recorded which), collected about 41 days after the first yellow fever vaccination. This receptor was taken from a young man who received the YFV17D yellow fever vaccine. The V and J genes are TRBV6-4 and TRBJ2-3; D might be TRBD2 (5 bases). In nucleotides, the CDR3 is TGTGCCAGCAGTGACACGTCGGGGAGCGCCACAGATACGCAGTATTTT. Translated: CASSDTSGSATDTQYF.